A single sample gave rise to the 2 T cell receptor beta chains below, sequenced in a study of blood T cell repertoires in COVID-19 (dated by TCRdb to about 2020). Preparation of the library involved the immunoSEQ multiplex PCR assay. TCRdb obtained this table from immuneACCESS and retained in-frame rearrangements with V and J assigned. These tables miss some clones; where compared with another copy, unresolved V genes account for less than half of the shortfall, and the remainder is unexplained. Counted in this sample were roughly 330,000 clones; 80% to 90% of them appeared once. The ten biggest clones cover about 4.7% of the sample. Source material: PBMCs or T cells enriched from blood (not recorded which). These receptors originate from a man aged 30 to 39 who had recovered from COVID-19.

The rearrangement uses TRBV9 and TRBJ1-4; 7 bases are shared with TRBD1. Germline loops: CDR1 SGDLS, CDR2 YYNGEE. V lost 4 bases and J lost 8; bases outside the gene matches: 5. This CDR3 is built from 13 residues. CDR3 sequence reads: CASSRQGGEKLFF. The CDR3 nucleotides read TGTGCCAGCAGCCGACAGGGTGGGGAAAAACTGTTTTTT.

V is TRBV10-1 and J is TRBJ2-5; maybe TRBD1 (5 bases). Germline V gene data show CDR1 as WNHNN and CDR2 as SYGVQD (reference sequence). CDR3 length: 14 residues. The germline V and J ends were trimmed by 0 bases and 1 base, with 6 bases remaining between them. The CDR3 DNA sequence: TGCGCCAGCAGTGAGTCTGACAGCCAAGAGACCCAGTACTTC. This encodes CASSESDSQETQYF.